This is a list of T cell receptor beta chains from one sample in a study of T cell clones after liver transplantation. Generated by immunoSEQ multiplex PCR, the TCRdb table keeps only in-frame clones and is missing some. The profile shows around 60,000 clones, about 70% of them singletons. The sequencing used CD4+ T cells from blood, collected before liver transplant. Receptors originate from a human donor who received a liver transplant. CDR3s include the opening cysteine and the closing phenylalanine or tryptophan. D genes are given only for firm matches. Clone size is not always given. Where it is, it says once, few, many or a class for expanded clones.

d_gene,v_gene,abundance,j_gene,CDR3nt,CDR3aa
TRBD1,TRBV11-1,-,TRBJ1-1,TGTGCCAGCAGCCTGTTGACAGGGAGTAACACTGAAGCTTTCTTT,CASSLLTGSNTEAFF
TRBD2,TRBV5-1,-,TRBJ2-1,TGCGCCAGCAGCTTGGCAAGCGGGGGGCCCTATGAGCAGTTCTTC,CASSLASGGPYEQFF
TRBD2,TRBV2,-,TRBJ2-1,TGTGCCAGCAGTGAACCCGGACTAGCGGCCGACAATGAGCAGTTCTTC,CASSEPGLAADNEQFF
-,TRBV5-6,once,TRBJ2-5,TGTGCCAGCAGTGGGAGACGGTTAGGGGGAGAGACCCAGTACTTC,CASSGRRLGGETQYF
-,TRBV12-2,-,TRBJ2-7,TGTGCAAGTCGCCCTCCGGGACTAGGGCGCTACGAGCAGTACTTC,CASRPPGLGRYEQYF
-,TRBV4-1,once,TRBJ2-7,TGCGCCAGCAGCCAAGGACAGTTAGGACACTACGAGCAGTACTTC,CASSQGQLGHYEQYF
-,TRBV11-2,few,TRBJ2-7,TGTGCCAGCAGCTTAGTGCCAGGGACCTACGAGCAGTACTTC,CASSLVPGTYEQYF
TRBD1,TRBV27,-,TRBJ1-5,TGTGCCAGCAGTTCACACGGGACAGGGGCGGGGAGCAATCAGCCCCAGCATTTT,CASSSHGTGAGSNQPQHF
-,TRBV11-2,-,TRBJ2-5,TGTGCCAGCAGCTCGTCGGGAAGCGGAGCCCCCGAGACCCAGTACTTC,CASSSSGSGAPETQYF
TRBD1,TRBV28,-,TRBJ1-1,TGTGCCAGCAGTGGATACAGGGGTAGGACTGAAGCTTTCTTT,CASSGYRGRTEAFF
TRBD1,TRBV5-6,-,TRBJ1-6,TGTGCCAGCGGCATCCAGGGGGTTGGTTCACCCCTCCACTTT,CASGIQGVGSPLHF
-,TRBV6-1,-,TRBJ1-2,TGTGCCAGCAGAGTCAGGAACTATGGCTACACCTTC,CASRVRNYGYTF
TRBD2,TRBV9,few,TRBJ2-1,TGTGCCAGCAGCGTAGGGTCTAGCGGGGGATGGGATGAGCAGTTCTTC,CASSVGSSGGWDEQFF
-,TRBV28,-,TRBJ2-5,TGTGCCAGCAGTGCGCGAGAGACCCAGTACTTC,CASSARETQYF
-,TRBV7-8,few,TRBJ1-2,TGTGCCAGCAGCTCAGGATCTACCGCTAACTATGGCTACACCTTC,CASSSGSTANYGYTF
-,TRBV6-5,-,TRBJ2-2,TGTGCCAGCAGTTACAGGGGGGGCTCCGGGGAGCTGTTTTTT,CASSYRGGSGELFF
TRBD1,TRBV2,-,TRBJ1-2,TGTGCCAGCCAGAGCCCTACAGGGGGCAGGGGCTACACCTTC,CASQSPTGGRGYTF
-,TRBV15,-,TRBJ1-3,TGTGCCACCAGCAGGGAGAGGAACTCTGGAAACACCATATATTTT,CATSRERNSGNTIYF
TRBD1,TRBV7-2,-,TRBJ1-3,TGTGCCAGCAGCTTGGACAGGGGGACTGGAAACACCATATATTTT,CASSLDRGTGNTIYF
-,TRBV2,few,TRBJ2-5,TGTGCCAGCAGTGAAGCGGGACTGCAAGAGACCCAGTACTTC,CASSEAGLQETQYF
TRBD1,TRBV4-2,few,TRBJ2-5,TGTGCCAGCAGCCTAACAGGGGATCCCATTAAAGAGACCCAGTACTTC,CASSLTGDPIKETQYF
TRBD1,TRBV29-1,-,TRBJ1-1,TGCAGCGTTGTGGGGGACAGGGTGGCCACTGAAGCTTTCTTT,CSVVGDRVATEAFF
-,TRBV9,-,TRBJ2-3,TGTGCCAGCAGCCCCAGCCTAGAACCTAGCACAGATACGCAGTATTTT,CASSPSLEPSTDTQYF
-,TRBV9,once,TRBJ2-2,TGTGCCAGCAGCGTAGCTAATGGAGGCGGGGAGCTGTTTTTT,CASSVANGGGELFF
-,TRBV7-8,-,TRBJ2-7,TGTGCCAGCAGCTTTGACAGGACCTACGAGCAGTACTTC,CASSFDRTYEQYF
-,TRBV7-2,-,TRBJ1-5,TGTGCCAGCAGCTTATCAGGGGCTCAGCCCCAGCATTTT,CASSLSGAQPQHF
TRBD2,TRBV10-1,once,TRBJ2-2,TGCGCCAGCAGTACTAGCGGTAACACCGGGGAGCTGTTTTTT,CASSTSGNTGELFF